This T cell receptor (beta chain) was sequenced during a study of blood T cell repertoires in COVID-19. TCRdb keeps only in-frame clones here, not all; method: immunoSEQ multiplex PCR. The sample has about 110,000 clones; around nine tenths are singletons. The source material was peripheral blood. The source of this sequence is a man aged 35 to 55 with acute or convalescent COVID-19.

The DNA for the CDR3 is TGTGCCAGCTCATCCCGGACAGGAGAGACCCAGTACTTC. This encodes CASSSRTGETQYF. The chain combines TRBV18 with TRBJ2-5, with 7 bases matching TRBD1. V lost 5 bases, J lost 4 bases, and 4 bases stayed unmatched. The CDR3 loop spans 13 amino acids. The germline CDR1 and CDR2 sequences are KGHSH and LQKENI.